Shown below are 24 T cell receptor beta chains from a single sample sequenced in a study of control samples from healthy donors and cancer patients. The protocol was immunoSEQ multiplex PCR, while the TCRdb copy is restricted to in-frame clones and leaves out a portion. The sample has about 160,000 clones, 90% to 95% seen once. Sequenced sample: blood. The receptors were sampled from a middle-aged woman in good health.

The chain links TRBV6-1 to TRBJ1-1; D might be TRBD1 (6 bases). The CDR3 consists of 14 residues. The germline gives CDR1 MNHNS, CDR2 SASEGT. Trimming removed 9 bases at V and 1 base at J, with 15 bases between. CDR3: CASYTGTKNTEAFF. CDR3 bases: TGTGCCAGTTATACCGGGACAAAGAACACTGAAGCTTTCTTT.

The rearrangement links TRBV5-1 to TRBJ1-4, with TRBD1 matching 8 bases. Germline values: CDR1 SGHRS, CDR2 YFSETQ. This CDR3 region has 16 residues. J lost 7 bases, V lost 4 bases, and 12 bases had no gene match. CDR3 amino acids: CASSPVRQGLGEKLFF. The CDR3 bases are TGCGCCAGCAGCCCCGTCCGACAGGGGTTAGGTGAAAAACTGTTTTTT.

The J gene is TRBJ1-3, the V gene TRBV5-1; 8 nucleotides match TRBD1. V lost 0 bases, J lost 1 base, and 9 bases stayed unmatched. CDR1 is SGHRS, CDR2 YFSETQ, per germline. CDR3 length equals 18 residues. The CDR3 here is CASSLAGQERMSGNTIYF. The CDR3 coding sequence is TGCGCCAGCAGCTTGGCGGGACAGGAAAGAATGTCTGGAAACACCATATATTTT. Complete variable domain (other parts from reference TRBV5-1 and TRBJ1-3): KAGVTQTPRYLIKTRGQQVTLSCSPISGHRSVSWYQQTPGQGLQFLFEYFSETQRNKGNFPGRFSGRQFSNSRSEMNVSTLELGDSALYLCASSLAGQERMSGNTIYFGEGSWLTVV.

In regard to this clone: The junction and the germline gene differ at one end; a read error may be behind it. The rearrangement links TRBV7-7 to TRBJ2-1, with D unresolved. Germline-derived CDR1 and CDR2 are SSHAT and FNYEAQ (reference sequence). The CDR3 is 15 amino acids. Here the CDR3 DNA reads TGTGCTAGCAGCCCGCGCGCCGTTAGCTACAATGAGCAGTTCTTC. Translation: CASSPRAVSYNEQFF.

This sequence joins TRBV10-3 and TRBJ2-1; a possible D gene is TRBD2 (6 bases). Per the germline V gene, CDR1 is ENHRY and CDR2 is SYGVKD. Trimming removed 6 bases from V and 1 base from J, with 10 bases in between. The length of the CDR3 is 14 residues. CDR3 sequence (DNA): TGTGCCATCAGCGTAGCGGAGTCCTACAATGAGCAGTTCTTC. Protein: CAISVAESYNEQFF.

This clone was counted only a few times. The V gene is TRBV27, the J gene TRBJ1-5, with D possibly being TRBD1 (5 bases). V was trimmed by 4 bases and J by 0 bases, leaving 10 bases between them. This CDR3 is 15 amino acids long. Germline-derived CDR1 and CDR2 are MNHEY and SMNVEV (reference sequence). The CDR3 nucleotides are TGTGCCAGCAGTTATACCAGGGATAGCAATCAGCCCCAGCATTTT. Its protein is CASSYTRDSNQPQHF.

The chain combines TRBV6-4 with TRBJ1-6, with D hard to call. This CDR3 comprises 13 residues. Germline lookup yields CDR1 MRHNA and CDR2 SNTAGT. The V gene lost 0 bases and the J gene lost 7 bases, with 4 bases spanning the gap. Here the CDR3 reads CASSDSRNSPLHF. The CDR3 DNA reads TGTGCCAGCAGTGACTCTAGAAATTCACCCCTCCACTTT.

This chain links TRBV20-1 with TRBJ1-4; possible D gene TRBD1, 5 bases. The CDR3 spans 12 residues. V was clipped by 3 bases and J by 6 bases, with 8 bases between them. Per germline, CDR1 DFQATT and CDR2 SNEGSKA (reference sequence). This CDR3 reads CSASRQYEKLFF. In DNA, the CDR3 is TGCAGTGCTAGTCGACAGTATGAAAAACTGTTTTTT.

The chain recombines TRBV7-2 with TRBJ2-1; the match to TRBD2 covers 8 bases. J gave up 8 bases and V 6 bases, and 15 bases lay outside the gene matches. Germline V lookup: CDR1 SGHTA, CDR2 FQGNSA. CDR3 length equals 16 residues. CDR3 coding DNA: TGTGCCAGCAGGCTCCCTGGGGTAGCGGGGTCGCATGAGCAGTTCTTC. As protein: CASRLPGVAGSHEQFF.

This clone was observed a single time. The chain joins TRBV2 to TRBJ1-1; D unclear. The V end lost 3 bases, the J end lost 3 bases, and 8 bases lay between the germline ends. The CDR3 is 13 amino acids. Germline V lookup: CDR1 SNHLY, CDR2 FYNNEI. The DNA of the CDR3 is TGTGCCAGCAGTGACTTCCCGTACACTGAAGCTTTCTTT. This codes for CASSDFPYTEAFF.

The chain employs TRBV6-5 and TRBJ2-7; unclear D gene. Trimming cost V 6 bases and J 3 bases, with 9 bases left between them. In germline, CDR1 is MNHEY, CDR2 SVGAGI. The CDR3 extends over 12 amino acids. In nucleotides, the CDR3 is TGTGCCAGCAGCATACCGGGCTACGAGCAGTACTTC. Amino acid sequence: CASSIPGYEQYF.

The chain uses TRBV19 and TRBJ1-3; D is unresolved. Trimming removed 3 bases from V and 1 base from J, with 7 bases in between. CDR3 length: 14 amino acids. Germline V gives CDR1 LNHDA, CDR2 SQIVND (reference sequence). The DNA for the CDR3 is TGTGCCAGTAGTATTGGGTTTTCTGGAAACACCATATATTTT. It specifies CASSIGFSGNTIYF.

CDR3 sequence reads: CASSLPGQNTEAFF. In DNA form, the CDR3 reads TGCGCCAGCAGCCTACCCGGACAGAACACTGAAGCTTTCTTT. The chain couples TRBV5-1 to TRBJ1-1; weak D call: TRBD1 (5 bases). Trimming shortened V by 4 bases and J by 1 base, and 11 bases separated the two germline ends. Germline assignment: CDR1 SGHRS and CDR2 YFSETQ. The CDR3 is 14 residues long.

The rearrangement uses TRBV10-3 and TRBJ2-1; no clear D. Trimming took off 3 bases at V and 5 bases at J, with 5 bases between the two ends. CDR1 ENHRY and CDR2 SYGVKD come from the germline V gene. The CDR3 has 12 amino acids. DNA of the CDR3: TGTGCCATCAGTGACAGCCACAATGAGCAGTTCTTC. It specifies CAISDSHNEQFF.

This rearrangement joins TRBV7-2 to TRBJ2-7, with 8 bases aligning to TRBD2. CDR3 length: 16 residues. Trimming cost V 4 bases and J 2 bases; bases outside gene matches: 10. Germline CDR1 and CDR2: SGHTA and FQGNSA. The CDR3 nucleotides are TGTGCCAGCAGCTCGACTTCCGGGACTAGAACCTACGAGCAGTACTTC. Its protein is CASSSTSGTRTYEQYF.

The rearrangement uses TRBV11-1 and TRBJ1-4; TRBD1 is a possible D gene (6 bases). This CDR3 has 14 residues. CDR1 and CDR2 (germline): SGHAT, FQDESV (reference sequence). Deletions cut 2 bases from V and 8 bases from J, with 12 bases between. The CDR3 sequence is CASSLQGSKEKLFF. The CDR3 DNA is TGTGCCAGCAGCTTACAGGGGTCGAAAGAAAAACTGTTTTTT.

The V and J genes are TRBV6-1 and TRBJ1-4, with 9 nucleotides matching TRBD1. CDR1 and CDR2 from the germline V gene are MNHNS and SASEGT. V lost 1 base and J lost 8; bases outside the gene matches: 11. The CDR3 spans 17 residues. Written as DNA, the CDR3 is TGTGCCAGCAGTGAAGGACAGGGACAGGGAGCAGGGGAAAAACTGTTTTTT. Amino acids: CASSEGQGQGAGEKLFF.

This chain uses TRBV19 with TRBJ2-1; 9 positions agree with TRBD1. V was pared by 5 bases and J by 1 base, with 3 bases of the junction left unmatched. The CDR3 runs 15 residues. Germline CDR1 and CDR2: LNHDA and SQIVND (reference sequence). As DNA, the CDR3 is TGTGCCAGTAGTCCACAGGGGGCTTCCTACAATGAGCAGTTCTTC. The encoded protein is CASSPQGASYNEQFF.

This clone was seen a handful of times. V and J are TRBV7-6 and TRBJ2-7; 9 bases agree with TRBD1. From germline, CDR1 is SGHVS and CDR2 FNYEAQ. V lost 5 bases to trimming and J lost 7 bases; unmatched junction nucleotides: 15. The CDR3 has 16 amino acids. The CDR3 sequence is CASSAQTGTGPGEQYF. CDR3 coding DNA: TGTGCCAGCAGCGCCCAAACCGGGACAGGGCCTGGTGAGCAGTACTTC.

The J gene is TRBJ2-3, the V gene TRBV6-5; the match to TRBD1 covers 10 bases. Germline V gene data show CDR1 as MNHEY and CDR2 as SVGAGI. The CDR3 runs to 13 residues. With 8 bases clipped from V and 5 bases from J, the junction kept 4 bases outside the gene matches. DNA of the CDR3: TGTGCCAGCCGGGGGGACAGGGGAGATACGCAGTATTTT. Its translation: CASRGDRGDTQYF.

The chain joins TRBV7-2 to TRBJ2-7; no clear D. V was shortened by 5 bases and J by 0 bases, with 8 bases between the two germline ends. In germline, CDR1 is SGHTA, CDR2 FQGNSA. The CDR3 has 13 amino acids. The DNA of the CDR3 is TGTGCCAGCAGCGGACGGAACTCCTACGAGCAGTACTTC. Protein: CASSGRNSYEQYF.

The chain has TRBV2 and TRBJ2-7, with D perhaps matching TRBD1 or TRBD2 (5 bases each). There are 11 residues in the CDR3. Trimming left V 5 bases short and J 6 bases short, with 8 bases between. Germline V CDR1 and CDR2: SNHLY, FYNNEI. CDR3 bases: TGTGCCAGCAGTCCTGGGACCGAGCAGTACTTC. Amino acids: CASSPGTEQYF.

The V and J genes are TRBV29-1 and TRBJ1-1; D unresolved. This CDR3 is built from 13 residues. Germline CDR1 reads SQVTM; CDR2 reads ANQGSEA. Between the trimmed V and J ends, which lost 2 bases and 4 bases, there was a span of 11 bases. The CDR3 reads CSVEPGLVTEAFF. In DNA, the CDR3 is TGCAGCGTTGAACCCGGGCTTGTCACTGAAGCTTTCTTT.

The V and J genes are TRBV2 and TRBJ1-4, with D perhaps TRBD1 (5 bases). The germline V gene has CDR1 SNHLY and CDR2 FYNNEI. The germline V and J ends were trimmed by 5 bases and 5 bases, with 15 bases remaining between them. This CDR3 has 15 amino acids. CDR3 protein: CASSLDSQVNEKLFF. The CDR3 nucleotides are TGTGCCAGCAGTCTCGACAGCCAAGTGAATGAAAAACTGTTTTTT.